The clone carrying this T cell receptor (beta chain) was detected once. As originally analysed: Amplified reference gene primers provided the basis for estimating nucleated cell counts. Repertoires were generated with immunoSEQ multiplex PCR, while TCRdb's copy carries only in-frame clones and drops some. V and J calls and clone size follow that table, whereas D and trimming were derived from the DNA. Among about 250,000 clones listed, around 82% were seen once. The sample comes from a study of blood T cell repertoires in COVID-19. Study summary: Researchers got acute and convalescent COVID-19 samples from the United States, Italy and Spain. In each case, the material was cDNA or gDNA derived from T cells, B-cell-depleted T cells, or PBMCs.

Material for sequencing was peripheral blood. The TCR sequence derives from an elderly man with acute or convalescent COVID-19.

DNA for the CDR3: TGTGCCAGTAGTATCGGGGGGGCTCTCGGTAATGAGCAGTTCTTC. This encodes CASSIGGALGNEQFF. The J gene is TRBJ2-1, the V gene TRBV19; 8 bases agree with TRBD2. Germline CDR1 and CDR2: LNHDA and SQIVND (reference sequence). V was pared by 3 bases and J by 7 bases, with 8 bases of the junction left unmatched. The CDR3 spans 15 residues.